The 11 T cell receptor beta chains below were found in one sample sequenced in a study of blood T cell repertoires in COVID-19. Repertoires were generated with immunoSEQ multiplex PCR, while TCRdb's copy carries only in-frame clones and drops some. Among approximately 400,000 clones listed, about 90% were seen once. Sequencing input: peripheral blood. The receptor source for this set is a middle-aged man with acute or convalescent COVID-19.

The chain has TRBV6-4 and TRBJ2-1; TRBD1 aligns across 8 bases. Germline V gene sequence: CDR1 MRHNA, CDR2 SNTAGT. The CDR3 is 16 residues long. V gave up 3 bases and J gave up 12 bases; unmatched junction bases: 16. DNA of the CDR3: TGTGCCAGCAGTGATTTACCTGGACAGGGTAGGAAGATGCAGTTCTTC. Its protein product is CASSDLPGQGRKMQFF.

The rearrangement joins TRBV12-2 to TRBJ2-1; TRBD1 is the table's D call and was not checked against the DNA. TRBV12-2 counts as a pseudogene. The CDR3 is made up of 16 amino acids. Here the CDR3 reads CASRLVDRGPGNEQFF. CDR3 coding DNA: TGTGCAAGTCGCTTAGTCGACAGGGGTCCGGGCAATGAGCAGTTCTTC.

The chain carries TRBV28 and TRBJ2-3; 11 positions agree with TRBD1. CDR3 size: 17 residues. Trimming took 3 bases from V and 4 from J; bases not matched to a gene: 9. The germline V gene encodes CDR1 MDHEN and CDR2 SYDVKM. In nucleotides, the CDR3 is TGTGCCAGCAGTTTCCCCCCCCCGGGACAGGGGGCAGATACGCAGTATTTT. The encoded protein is CASSFPPPGQGADTQYF.

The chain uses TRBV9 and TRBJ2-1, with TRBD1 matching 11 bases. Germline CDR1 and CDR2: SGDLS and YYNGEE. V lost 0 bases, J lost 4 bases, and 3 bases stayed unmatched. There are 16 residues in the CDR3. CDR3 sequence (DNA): TGTGCCAGCAGCGTAGATGGGACAGGGGGTTACAATGAGCAGTTCTTC. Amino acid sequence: CASSVDGTGGYNEQFF.

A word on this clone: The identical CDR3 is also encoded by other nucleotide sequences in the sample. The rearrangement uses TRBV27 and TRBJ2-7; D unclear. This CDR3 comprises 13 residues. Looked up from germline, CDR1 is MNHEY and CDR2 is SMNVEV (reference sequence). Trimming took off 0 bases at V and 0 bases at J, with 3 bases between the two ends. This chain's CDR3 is CASSLSRSYEQYF. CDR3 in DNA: TGTGCCAGCAGTTTATCTCGCTCCTACGAGCAGTACTTC.

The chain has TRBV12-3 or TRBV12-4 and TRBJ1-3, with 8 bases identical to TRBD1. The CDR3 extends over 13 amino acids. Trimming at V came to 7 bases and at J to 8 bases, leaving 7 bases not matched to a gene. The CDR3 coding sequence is TGTGCCAGCAACTCCGGACAGGGAGACACCATATATTTT. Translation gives CASNSGQGDTIYF.

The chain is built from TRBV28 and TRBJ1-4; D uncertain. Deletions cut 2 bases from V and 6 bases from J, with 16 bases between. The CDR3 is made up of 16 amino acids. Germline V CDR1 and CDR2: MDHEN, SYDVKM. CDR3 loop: CASSLRDGEEDEKLFF. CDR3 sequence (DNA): TGTGCCAGCAGTTTAAGGGATGGGGAGGAAGATGAAAAACTGTTTTTT.

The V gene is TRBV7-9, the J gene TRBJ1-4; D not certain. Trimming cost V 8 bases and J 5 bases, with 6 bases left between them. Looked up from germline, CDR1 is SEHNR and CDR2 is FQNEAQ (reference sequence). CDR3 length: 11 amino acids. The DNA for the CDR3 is TGTGCCAGCGGGCCGAATGAAAAACTGTTTTTT. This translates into CASGPNEKLFF.

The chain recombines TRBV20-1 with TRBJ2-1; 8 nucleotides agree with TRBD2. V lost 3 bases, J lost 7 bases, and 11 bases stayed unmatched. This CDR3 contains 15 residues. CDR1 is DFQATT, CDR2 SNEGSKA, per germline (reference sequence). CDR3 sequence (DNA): TGCAGTGCTAGTTCGTACGGGAGGGCCGGGAATGAGCAGTTCTTC. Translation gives CSASSYGRAGNEQFF.

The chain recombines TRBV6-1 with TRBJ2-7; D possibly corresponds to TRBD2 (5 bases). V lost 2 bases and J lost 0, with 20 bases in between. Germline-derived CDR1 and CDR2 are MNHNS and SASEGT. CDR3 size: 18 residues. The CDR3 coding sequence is TGTGCCAGCAGTGAACCGGAGGTTCGGGTTAGAAGCTCCTACGAGCAGTACTTC. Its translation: CASSEPEVRVRSSYEQYF.

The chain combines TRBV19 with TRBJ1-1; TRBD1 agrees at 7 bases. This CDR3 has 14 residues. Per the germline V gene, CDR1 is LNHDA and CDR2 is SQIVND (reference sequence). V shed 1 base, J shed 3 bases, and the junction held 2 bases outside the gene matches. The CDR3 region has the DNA TGTGCCAGTAGTATAGTAGGGGGCTACACTGAAGCTTTCTTT. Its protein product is CASSIVGGYTEAFF.